Below, 31 T cell receptor beta chains from the same sample are listed, as sequenced in a study of vaccination and CD4 T cells after COVID-19. Stated time point: late sampling 161 to 241 days after vaccination in three convalescent patients. The treatment here: roughly 10-day PBMC culture with coronavirus spike peptide pools or control peptides (ViraFEST assay). The Oncomine TCR Beta short-read assay was applied to DNA of cultured CD4+ T cells. TCRdb re-called the PCR reads with MiXCR, one entry per CDR3 protein. The table lists some 16,000 distinct CDR3 sequences, 52% of them singletons. Their recognized antigens are unknown. The sample consisted of CD4+ T cells from blood, cultured in vitro, taken about 7 months after SARS-CoV-2 vaccination. Source of these receptors: a human donor who had recovered from COVID-19.

This clonotype was detected only a few times. The rearrangement uses TRBV19 and TRBJ1-1; D ambiguous. The V gene lost 5 bases and the J gene lost 5 bases, with 9 bases spanning the gap. Germline CDR1 LNHDA, CDR2 SQIVND (reference sequence). The CDR3 loop spans 12 amino acids. The CDR3 DNA sequence: TGTGCCAGTAGTGACTGGGAGACTGAAGCTTTCTTT. Protein product: CASSDWETEAFF.

The rearrangement joins TRBV6-1 to TRBJ2-7; D may correspond to TRBD1 or TRBD2 (6 bases each). V shed 6 bases and J shed 2 bases, with 23 bases lying between them. The CDR3 is 17 amino acids. Germline CDR1 reads MNHNS; CDR2 reads SASEGT. CDR3 nucleotide sequence: TGTGCCAGCAGGCGATCACGGGGGCAGGGACGAGCCTACGAGCAGTACTTC. Its protein is CASRRSRGQGRAYEQYF.

The chain combines TRBV7-2 with TRBJ1-6, with a weak D call TRBD1 (6 bases). Germline loops: CDR1 SGHTA, CDR2 FQGNSA. The CDR3 contains 14 residues. Trimming took off 7 bases at V and 9 bases at J, with 16 bases between the two ends. The CDR3 nucleotides read TGTGCCAGCACCCTACAGGGATCATCTTCACCCCTCCACTTT. This encodes CASTLQGSSSPLHF.

This rearrangement joins TRBV3-1 to TRBJ2-5, with D perhaps matching TRBD2 (6 bases). The CDR3 is made up of 14 amino acids. The germline V gene has CDR1 LGHDT and CDR2 YNNKEL (reference sequence). V dropped 2 bases and J dropped 3 bases, with 10 bases sitting between them. This CDR3 reads CASSQLGGEETQYF. Written as DNA, the CDR3 is TGTGCCAGCAGCCAACTGGGGGGAGAAGAGACCCAGTACTTC.

CDR3 nucleotide sequence: TGTGCCTGGAGCACCCAGGGGGCCTACGAGCAGTACTTC. Amino acid sequence: CAWSTQGAYEQYF. This sequence joins TRBV30 and TRBJ2-7, with 7 bases that match TRBD1. This CDR3 is 13 amino acids long. Germline V lookup: CDR1 GTSNPN, CDR2 SVGIG (reference sequence). J gave up 2 bases and V 3 bases, and 4 bases lay outside the gene matches.

The chain carries TRBV5-4 and TRBJ2-3, with TRBD1 identical over 8 bases. CDR1 and CDR2 from the germline V gene are SGHNT and YYREEE (reference sequence). V shed 4 bases, J shed 2 bases, and the junction held 6 bases outside the gene matches. The CDR3 is 15 residues long. The CDR3, as DNA: TGTGCCAGCAGCCGGACAGGGAGTAACACAGATACGCAGTATTTT. Translating gives CASSRTGSNTDTQYF.

This chain links TRBV27 with TRBJ1-6; 7 bases are shared with TRBD1. Germline CDR1 MNHEY, CDR2 SMNVEV (reference sequence). The CDR3 has 13 residues. After removal of 6 bases from V and 14 bases from J, the junction contained 10 bases not matched to a gene. CDR3 sequence: CASSTATGTALHF. CDR3 coding DNA: TGTGCCAGCAGCACCGCCACCGGGACAGCCCTCCACTTT.

The chain joins TRBV2 to TRBJ2-5; tentatively, D is TRBD2 (6 bases). This CDR3 spans 15 amino acids. Germline V gene sequence: CDR1 SNHLY, CDR2 FYNNEI. Deletions cut 0 bases from V and 5 bases from J, with 13 bases between. The CDR3 spells CASSEASGDRETQYF. CDR3 in DNA: TGTGCCAGCAGTGAAGCGTCGGGGGACCGGGAGACCCAGTACTTC.

Notes on this clonotype: The junction departs from germline at one end; a sequencing error may be responsible. J is TRBJ2-5 and V is TRBV7-6, with D unclear. This CDR3 is built from 12 residues. CDR1 SGHVS and CDR2 FNYEAQ come from the germline V gene. This chain's CDR3 is CASSADQETQYF. The CDR3 coding sequence is TGTGCTAGCAGCGCCGACCAAGAGACCCAGTACTTC.

This chain joins TRBV27 and TRBJ2-7; TRBD2 matches 7 bases. Germline values: CDR1 MNHEY, CDR2 SMNVEV (reference sequence). The ends lost 5 bases at V and 0 bases at J; junction bases unmatched: 7. The CDR3 length is 15 residues. This chain's CDR3 is CASSPRTGGSYEQYF. The CDR3 DNA follows: TGTGCCAGCAGTCCCCGGACGGGGGGCTCCTACGAGCAGTACTTC.

This clonotype has only a few counts. CDR3 sequence reads: CASSRVGGEQFF. CDR3 DNA sequence: TGTGCCAGCAGTAGAGTTGGCGGAGAGCAGTTCTTC. This chain links TRBV27 with TRBJ2-1; D uncertain. V was shortened by 5 bases and J by 10 bases, with 12 bases between the two germline ends. This CDR3 has 12 amino acids. Germline-derived CDR1 and CDR2 are MNHEY and SMNVEV (reference sequence).

The chain links TRBV7-8 to TRBJ1-4, with D tentatively TRBD1 (5 bases). V lost 5 bases, J lost 4 bases, and 14 bases lay in between. Germline V gives CDR1 SGHVS, CDR2 FQNEAQ. This CDR3 has 15 residues. CDR3 sequence (DNA): TGTGCCAGCAGCCTCATGGGGGGGGATAATGAAAAACTGTTTTTT. Residues: CASSLMGGDNEKLFF.

This clonotype turned up a few times. V and J are TRBV20-1 and TRBJ2-7, with 12 bases identical to TRBD2. Germline V gene lookup returns CDR1 DFQATT and CDR2 SNEGSKA (reference sequence). The length of the CDR3 is 13 residues. Trimming took 3 bases from V and 8 from J; bases not matched to a gene: 5. DNA of the CDR3: TGCAGTGCTAGCTTAGGACTAGCGGGGCAGCAGTACTTC. Amino acid sequence: CSASLGLAGQQYF.

The gene calls are TRBV7-6 and TRBJ2-3; 13 bases line up with TRBD2. The ends lost 2 bases at V and 1 base at J; junction bases unmatched: 6. The CDR3 spans 18 residues. Germline-derived CDR1 and CDR2 are SGHVS and FNYEAQ. The CDR3 spells CASSLTVGTSGGTDTQYF. The DNA for the CDR3 is TGTGCCAGCAGCTTAACCGTCGGGACTAGCGGGGGCACAGATACGCAGTATTTT.

Judged by abundance, this clonotype is large. V gene TRBV18 combines with J gene TRBJ1-6, with D perhaps TRBD1 (5 bases). V shed 2 bases and J shed 10 bases, with 21 bases lying between them. This CDR3 spans 17 amino acids. The germline V gene has CDR1 KGHSH and CDR2 LQKENI. The DNA of the CDR3 is TGTGCCAGCTCACCAAGGAGTTTGGGGACGTCGGGCTCACCCCTCCACTTT. Its protein is CASSPRSLGTSGSPLHF.

J is TRBJ2-5 and V is TRBV7-9; 9 nucleotides align to TRBD1. J was trimmed by 5 bases and V by 5 bases; bases with no gene match: 9. The CDR3 runs 15 residues. CDR1 is SEHNR and CDR2 is FQNEAQ in the germline V gene (reference sequence). The CDR3 DNA reads as TGTGCCAGCAGCCTAATCTTGGGACAGGGTGAGACCCAGTACTTC. This gives the protein CASSLILGQGETQYF.

The chain combines TRBV4-1 with TRBJ2-4, with D tentatively TRBD2 (6 bases). The length of the CDR3 is 16 residues. V gave up 3 bases and J gave up 0 bases, with 12 bases separating them. Germline loops: CDR1 MGHRA, CDR2 YSYEKL. In nucleotides, the CDR3 is TGCGCCAGCAGCCACCGGGCGGGGCTAGCCAAAAACATTCAGTACTTC. It encodes CASSHRAGLAKNIQYF.

The CDR3 loop is CATSRMGRVFGLEHYQETQYF. CDR3 bases: TGTGCCACCAGCAGAATGGGAAGGGTCTTTGGACTAGAGCACTACCAAGAGACCCAGTACTTC. The chain carries TRBV15 and TRBJ2-5; 7 nucleotides align to TRBD2. V lost 2 bases to trimming and J lost 0 bases; unmatched junction nucleotides: 21. The CDR3 runs to 21 residues. CDR1 LNHNV and CDR2 YYDKDF come from the germline V gene (reference sequence).

The V call is TRBV6-1, the J call TRBJ1-5; 7 nucleotides line up with TRBD1. The germline V gene has CDR1 MNHNS and CDR2 SASEGT. The CDR3 length is 16 residues. Germline trimming cut 5 bases from V and 1 base from J; bases unmatched to any gene: 8. Here the CDR3 reads CASSKQGTGSNQPQHF. Here the CDR3 DNA reads TGTGCCAGCAGTAAACAGGGGACTGGCAGCAATCAGCCCCAGCATTTT.

The chain is built from TRBV4-1 and TRBJ2-7; TRBD1 agrees at 7 bases. The ends lost 2 bases at V and 3 bases at J; junction bases unmatched: 7. Germline V gene data show CDR1 as MGHRA and CDR2 as YSYEKL. This CDR3 comprises 15 residues. The CDR3 DNA is TGCGCCAGCAGCCAATTTATTACAGGGGTCTACGAGCAGTACTTC. This sequence encodes CASSQFITGVYEQYF.

The chain joins TRBV5-1 to TRBJ1-1; TRBD1 might be the D (5 bases). Germline V gene data show CDR1 as SGHRS and CDR2 as YFSETQ. This CDR3 comprises 16 residues. Trimming left V 4 bases short and J 3 bases short, with 19 bases between. The CDR3 region is CASSPQGAGGDTEAFF. CDR3 DNA: TGCGCCAGCAGCCCTCAGGGTGCGGGAGGGGACACTGAAGCTTTCTTT.

The chain uses TRBV9 and TRBJ1-2, with no clear D. The CDR3 has 15 amino acids. CDR1 is SGDLS, CDR2 YYNGEE, per germline. V dropped 0 bases and J dropped 2 bases, with 11 bases sitting between them. Here the CDR3 DNA reads TGTGCCAGCAGCGTAGGAGGGATGAGGAACTATGGCTACACCTTC. Translated, it gives CASSVGGMRNYGYTF.

The rearrangement links TRBV6-1 to TRBJ2-5, with TRBD1 identical over 11 bases. The V segment lost 7 bases and the J segment 3 bases; nucleotides outside the gene matches: 10. CDR3 size: 16 residues. The germline V gene encodes CDR1 MNHNS and CDR2 SASEGT. CDR3 residues: CASKRTPGQGEETQYF. CDR3 DNA sequence: TGTGCCAGCAAGCGGACTCCGGGACAGGGGGAAGAGACCCAGTACTTC.

This clonotype was seen only once. J is TRBJ2-1 and V is TRBV20-1; 8 bases map to TRBD2. The CDR3 length is 13 residues. The V segment lost 8 bases and the J segment 4 bases; nucleotides outside the gene matches: 7. The germline V gene encodes CDR1 DFQATT and CDR2 SNEGSKA (reference sequence). The CDR3, as DNA: TGCAGTCCCAGACTAGCGCTATACAATGAGCAGTTCTTC. Protein sequence: CSPRLALYNEQFF.

The CDR3 protein is CASSSGFWPSVYEQYF. DNA for the CDR3: TGTGCCAGCAGTTCGGGGTTTTGGCCGTCAGTTTACGAGCAGTACTTC. The chain combines TRBV6-2 or TRBV6-3 with TRBJ2-7, with D perhaps matching TRBD2 (5 bases). Deletions cut 4 bases from V and 4 bases from J, with 20 bases between. This CDR3 contains 16 residues. The germline V gene has CDR1 MNHEY and CDR2 SVGEGT.

CDR3 loop: CSARNPSRGDTQYF. Written as DNA, the CDR3 is TGCAGTGCTAGAAACCCGAGTCGGGGAGATACGCAGTATTTT. The chain employs TRBV20-1 and TRBJ2-3; tentative D call: TRBD2 (5 bases). Looked up from germline, CDR1 is DFQATT and CDR2 is SNEGSKA (reference sequence). There are 14 residues in the CDR3. V was shortened by 2 bases and J by 5 bases, with 14 bases between the two germline ends.

The rearrangement uses TRBV7-9 and TRBJ1-2, with D hard to call. The CDR3 runs 13 residues. Germline assignment: CDR1 SEHNR and CDR2 FQNEAQ (reference sequence). Trimming shortened V by 5 bases and J by 2 bases, and 9 bases separated the two germline ends. CDR3 protein: CASSRDTNYGYTF. CDR3 bases: TGTGCCAGCAGCCGAGACACGAACTATGGCTACACCTTC.

The chain has TRBV5-4 and TRBJ2-1; no clear D. This CDR3 has 15 residues. Germline CDR1 reads SGHNT; CDR2 reads YYREEE (reference sequence). V shed 4 bases and J shed 5 bases, with 16 bases lying between them. CDR3 in amino acids: CASSGPVGSDNEQFF. CDR3 DNA sequence: TGTGCCAGCAGCGGGCCCGTGGGATCGGACAATGAGCAGTTCTTC.

In the case of this clonotype: Compared with germline, one end of the junction differs, possibly owing to a read error. V and J are TRBV27 and TRBJ2-6; no clear D. Germline V gene lookup returns CDR1 MNHEY and CDR2 SMNVEV (reference sequence). The CDR3 spans 13 residues. The CDR3 DNA follows: TGTGCCAGCAGTTTGCCTGGGACCAACGTCCTGACTTTC. Its translation: CASSLPGTNVLTF.

This clonotype has only a few counts. This chain connects TRBV6-5 to TRBJ1-2; TRBD1 is a possible D gene (5 bases). The CDR3 consists of 15 residues. Trimming shortened V by 0 bases and J by 4 bases, and 12 bases separated the two germline ends. Germline CDR1 and CDR2: MNHEY and SVGAGI. CDR3 DNA: TGTGCCAGCAGTTACTCCAGTGTTGGGGGCTATGGCTACACCTTC. Protein sequence: CASSYSSVGGYGYTF.

In its sample, this clonotype was seen a few times. V gene TRBV20-1 combines with J gene TRBJ1-2; TRBD1 might be the D (6 bases). The CDR3 contains 14 residues. Germline V CDR1 and CDR2: DFQATT, SNEGSKA (reference sequence). CDR3 sequence reads: CSASPQGGNYGYTF. CDR3 in DNA: TGCAGCGCTTCCCCCCAAGGGGGTAACTATGGCTACACCTTC.